The 9 T cell receptor beta chains in this list originate from one sample, sequenced in a study of blood T cell repertoires in COVID-19. Sequencing used immunoSEQ multiplex PCR; TCRdb keeps in-frame clones, though not all of them. The sample carries about 88,000 clones, around 90% recorded once. Sequencing was done on a sample of peripheral blood. Receptor source: a male donor with acute or convalescent COVID-19.

The chain joins TRBV5-4 to TRBJ1-6, with 7 bases aligning to TRBD1. The CDR3 is 15 amino acids. Germline CDR1 reads SGHNT; CDR2 reads YYREEE (reference sequence). V shed 0 bases, J shed 11 bases, and the junction held 8 bases outside the gene matches. The CDR3, as DNA: TGTGCCAGCAGCTTGGGTGCCAGGGGGGTTGCACCCCTCCACTTT. It codes for CASSLGARGVAPLHF.

This CDR3 reads CASSSIGQGAYEQYF. For the CDR3, the DNA is TGCGCCAGCAGCTCCATAGGACAGGGGGCCTACGAGCAGTACTTC. The chain has TRBV5-1 and TRBJ2-7, with 10 bases lining up with TRBD1. V was clipped by 3 bases and J by 2 bases; unmatched bases: 5. CDR1 SGHRS and CDR2 YFSETQ come from the germline V gene. There are 15 residues in the CDR3.

This sequence joins TRBV29-1 and TRBJ2-4; D possibly corresponds to TRBD2 (5 bases). The CDR3 runs to 15 residues. From germline, CDR1 is SQVTM and CDR2 ANQGSEA. Trimming took off 7 bases at V and 1 base at J, with 17 bases between the two ends. Written as DNA, the CDR3 is TGCAGCGCTCAGGACTCTCAAGGGGCCAAAAACATTCAGTACTTC. Protein: CSAQDSQGAKNIQYF.

The chain combines TRBV5-1 with TRBJ2-5; TRBD2 agrees at 8 bases. Germline CDR1 SGHRS, CDR2 YFSETQ. The CDR3 totals 15 residues. V dropped 2 bases and J dropped 5; count of bases not matched to a gene: 8. The CDR3: CASSFAGGAGETQYF. The CDR3 DNA is TGCGCCAGCAGCTTCGCGGGGGGCGCGGGGGAGACCCAGTACTTC.

The chain employs TRBV27 and TRBJ2-7, with D unresolved. V was cut by 6 bases and J by 8 bases, with 14 bases left in between. The CDR3 totals 12 residues. Looked up from germline, CDR1 is MNHEY and CDR2 is SMNVEV (reference sequence). The CDR3 protein is CASSQAYSKQYF. In DNA form, the CDR3 reads TGTGCCAGCAGCCAGGCATACAGCAAGCAGTACTTC.

The chain recombines TRBV29-1 with TRBJ1-4, with 8 bases lining up with TRBD1. The V and J ends lost 6 bases and 8 bases, in that order; junction bases with no gene match: 5. Germline V CDR1 and CDR2: SQVTM, ANQGSEA. The CDR3 extends over 12 amino acids. Here the CDR3 DNA reads TGCAGCGTGACAGGGGAGGGCGAAAAACTGTTTTTT. Encoded protein: CSVTGEGEKLFF.

This clone was seen a single time. This chain connects TRBV19 to TRBJ1-5; 8 bases are shared with TRBD1. V shed 4 bases, J shed 0 bases, and the junction held 8 bases outside the gene matches. CDR1 is LNHDA, CDR2 SQIVND, per germline (reference sequence). The CDR3 is 17 residues long. The chain's CDR3 is CASSTGQEDYSNQPQHF. The CDR3 DNA reads as TGTGCCAGTAGTACGGGACAGGAGGATTATAGCAATCAGCCCCAGCATTTT.

This chain joins TRBV3-1 (or the pseudogene TRBV3-2) and TRBJ2-7; perhaps TRBD2 as D (6 bases). The CDR3 runs to 13 residues. The germline V gene has CDR1 LGHDT and CDR2 YNNKEL (reference sequence). V was shortened by 1 base and J by 6 bases, with 10 bases between the two germline ends. The CDR3 DNA sequence: TGTGCCAGCAGCCAAGCGGGGGTCATCGAGCAGTACTTC. Encoded protein: CASSQAGVIEQYF.

The chain carries TRBV7-2 and TRBJ2-5; D gene uncertain. Trimming shortened V by 1 base and J by 4 bases, and 10 bases separated the two germline ends. This CDR3 spans 14 amino acids. The V gene's germline CDR1 is SGHTA and CDR2 FQGNSA. The CDR3 DNA follows: TGTGCCAGCAGCTTAGATGAGGTACTAGAGACCCAGTACTTC. It translates to CASSLDEVLETQYF.